These T cell receptor beta chains were read from a single sample in a study of breast tumors, draining lymph nodes, adjacent tissues. TCRdb redid the calling of the multiplex PCR reads with MiXCR, one entry per CDR3 protein. The sample has around 13,000 distinct CDR3 sequences; 45% to 55% are singletons. The sample consisted of tumor-adjacent breast tissue. Receptors originate from a female donor with breast cancer. Some clones in this sample may be carry-over from other donors' samples. Each CDR3 is given with its conserved first and last residue. A D gene is named only where the DNA matches it firmly. Clone size is given for some rows only: seen once, a few or many times, or a class if the clone is expanded.

V gene: TRBV7-9; clone size: medium-sized; J gene: TRBJ2-2; D gene: TRBD2; CDR3 DNA: TGTGCCAGCAGCCCCACCCGACTAGCGGGATTGCCCGGGGAGCTGTTTTTT; CDR3 protein: CASSPTRLAGLPGELFF
V gene: TRBV5-6; clone size: few; J gene: TRBJ1-1; D gene: NA; CDR3 DNA: TGTGCCAGCAGCTTGCGTATGAACACTGAAGCTTTCTTT; CDR3 protein: CASSLRMNTEAFF
V gene: TRBV19; clone size: many; J gene: TRBJ2-1; D gene: TRBD1; CDR3 DNA: TGTGCCAGTACAGTGACAGGGGGGGGATACAATGAGCAGTTCTTC; CDR3 protein: CASTVTGGGYNEQFF
V gene: TRBV30; clone size: NA; J gene: TRBJ2-7; D gene: TRBD1; CDR3 DNA: TGTGCCTGTGACAGGGGGAGCTCCTACGAGCAGTACTTC; CDR3 protein: CACDRGSSYEQYF
V gene: TRBV4-2; clone size: NA; J gene: TRBJ1-2; D gene: NA; CDR3 DNA: TGTGCCAGCAGCCAGATAACCGGGTTCCTTTCTGGCTACACCTTC; CDR3 protein: CASSQITGFLSGYTF
V gene: TRBV6-6; clone size: many; J gene: TRBJ1-1; D gene: NA; CDR3 DNA: TGTGCCAGCAGACTACAGAGGGGGAACACTGAAGCTTTCTTT; CDR3 protein: CASRLQRGNTEAFF
V gene: TRBV20-1; clone size: medium-sized; J gene: TRBJ1-5; D gene: TRBD1; CDR3 DNA: TGCAGTGCTAGAGACCCGACAGGGAATCAGCCCCAGCATTTT; CDR3 protein: CSARDPTGNQPQHF
V gene: TRBV2; clone size: few; J gene: TRBJ1-2; D gene: TRBD1; CDR3 DNA: TGTGCCAGCAGGAGGGACAGGGGAGGTTCCGGCTACACCTTC; CDR3 protein: CASRRDRGGSGYTF
V gene: TRBV19; clone size: many; J gene: TRBJ2-1; D gene: TRBD2; CDR3 DNA: TGTGCCAGTACGGCTAGCGGGAGCTCCTACAATGAGCAGTTCTTC; CDR3 protein: CASTASGSSYNEQFF
V gene: TRBV4-3; clone size: medium-sized; J gene: TRBJ2-5; D gene: NA; CDR3 DNA: TGCGCCAGCAGCCAAGTGAGGGGGGAGACCCAGTACTTC; CDR3 protein: CASSQVRGETQYF
V gene: TRBV9; clone size: NA; J gene: TRBJ1-3; D gene: TRBD1; CDR3 DNA: TGTGCCAGCAGCGCCCCCCGACAGGGGGGAAACACCATATATTTT; CDR3 protein: CASSAPRQGGNTIYF
V gene: TRBV20-1; clone size: NA; J gene: TRBJ1-3; D gene: NA; CDR3 DNA: TGCAGTGCTAGTCAGGGATGGGGAAACACCATATATTTT; CDR3 protein: CSASQGWGNTIYF
V gene: TRBV20-1; clone size: NA; J gene: TRBJ1-4; D gene: TRBD1; CDR3 DNA: TGCAGTGCTACGACAGGGGGCAGTGAAAAACTGTTTTTT; CDR3 protein: CSATTGGSEKLFF
V gene: TRBV9; clone size: few; J gene: TRBJ2-2; D gene: NA; CDR3 DNA: TGTGCCAGCAGCGTACCTGACGGGGGCGGCACCGGGGAGCTGTTTTTT; CDR3 protein: CASSVPDGGGTGELFF
V gene: TRBV25-1; clone size: few; J gene: TRBJ2-7; D gene: NA; CDR3 DNA: TGTGCCAGCTCGTACGGGAGCTACGAGCAGTACTTC; CDR3 protein: CASSYGSYEQYF
V gene: TRBV6-5; clone size: NA; J gene: TRBJ1-2; D gene: NA; CDR3 DNA: TGTGCCAGCAGTTATGGGCAGACAAAAACAAACTATGGCTACACCTTC; CDR3 protein: CASSYGQTKTNYGYTF
V gene: TRBV5-4; clone size: NA; J gene: TRBJ1-5; D gene: NA; CDR3 DNA: TGTGCCAGCAGCTTGAATAGCAATCAGCCCCAGCATTTT; CDR3 protein: CASSLNSNQPQHF